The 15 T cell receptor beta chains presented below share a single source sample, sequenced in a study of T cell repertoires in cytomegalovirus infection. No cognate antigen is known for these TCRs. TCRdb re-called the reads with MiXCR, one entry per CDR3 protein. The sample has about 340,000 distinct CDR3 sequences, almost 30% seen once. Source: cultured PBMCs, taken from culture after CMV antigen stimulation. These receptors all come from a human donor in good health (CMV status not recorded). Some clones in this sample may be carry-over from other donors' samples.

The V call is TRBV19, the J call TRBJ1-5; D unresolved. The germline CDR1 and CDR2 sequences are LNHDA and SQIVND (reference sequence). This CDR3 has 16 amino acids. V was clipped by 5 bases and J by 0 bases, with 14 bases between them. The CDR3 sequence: CASSPPSWYSNQPQHF. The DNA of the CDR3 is TGTGCCAGTAGTCCGCCTAGCTGGTATAGCAATCAGCCCCAGCATTTT.

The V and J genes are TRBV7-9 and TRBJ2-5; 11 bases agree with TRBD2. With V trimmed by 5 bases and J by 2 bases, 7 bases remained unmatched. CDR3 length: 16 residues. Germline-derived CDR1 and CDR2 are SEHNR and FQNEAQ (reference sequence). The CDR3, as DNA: TGTGCCAGCAGCGGGAAGGCTAGCGGGAGGCAAGAGACCCAGTACTTC. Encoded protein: CASSGKASGRQETQYF.

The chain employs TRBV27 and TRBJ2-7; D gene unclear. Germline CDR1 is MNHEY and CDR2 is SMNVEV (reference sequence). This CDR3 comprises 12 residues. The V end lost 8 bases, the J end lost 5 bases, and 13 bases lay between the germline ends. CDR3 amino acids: CASAPDRDEQYF. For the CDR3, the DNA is TGTGCCAGCGCTCCAGATAGGGACGAGCAGTACTTC.

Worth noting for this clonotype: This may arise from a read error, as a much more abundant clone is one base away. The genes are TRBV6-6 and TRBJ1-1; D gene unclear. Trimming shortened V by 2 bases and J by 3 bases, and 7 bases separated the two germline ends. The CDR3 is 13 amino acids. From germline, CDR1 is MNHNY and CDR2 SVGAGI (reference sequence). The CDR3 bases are TGTGCCAGCAGTTACGGGGTGGACACTGAAGCTTTCTTT. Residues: CASSYGVDTEAFF.

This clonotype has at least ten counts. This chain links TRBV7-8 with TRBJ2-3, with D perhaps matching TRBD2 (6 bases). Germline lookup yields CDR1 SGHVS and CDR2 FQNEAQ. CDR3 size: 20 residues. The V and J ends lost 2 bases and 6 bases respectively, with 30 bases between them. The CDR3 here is CASSLRPLNVGLQSKDTQYF. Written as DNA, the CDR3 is TGTGCCAGCAGCTTACGCCCCTTGAATGTGGGACTCCAATCGAAGGATACGCAGTATTTT.

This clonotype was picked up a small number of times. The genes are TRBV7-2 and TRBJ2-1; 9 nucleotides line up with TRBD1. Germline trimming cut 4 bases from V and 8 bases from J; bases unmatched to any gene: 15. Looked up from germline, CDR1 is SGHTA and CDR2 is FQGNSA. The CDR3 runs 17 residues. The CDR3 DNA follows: TGTGCCAGCAGCTCTAATGAGGGACAGGGTTTTATCCATGAGCAGTTCTTC. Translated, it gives CASSSNEGQGFIHEQFF.

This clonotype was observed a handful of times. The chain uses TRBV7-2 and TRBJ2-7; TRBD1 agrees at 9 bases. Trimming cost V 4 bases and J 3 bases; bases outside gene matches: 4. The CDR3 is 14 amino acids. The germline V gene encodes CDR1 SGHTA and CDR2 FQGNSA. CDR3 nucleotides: TGTGCCAGCAGCTCAGGGACAGGGAACTACGAGCAGTACTTC. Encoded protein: CASSSGTGNYEQYF.

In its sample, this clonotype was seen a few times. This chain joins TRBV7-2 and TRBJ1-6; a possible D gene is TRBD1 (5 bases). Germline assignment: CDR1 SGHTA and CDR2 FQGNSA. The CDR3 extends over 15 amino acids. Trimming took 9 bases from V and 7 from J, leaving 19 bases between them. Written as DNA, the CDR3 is TGTGCCAGTGGGGCCACCTCGGGCGCAAATTCACCCCTCCACTTT. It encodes CASGATSGANSPLHF.

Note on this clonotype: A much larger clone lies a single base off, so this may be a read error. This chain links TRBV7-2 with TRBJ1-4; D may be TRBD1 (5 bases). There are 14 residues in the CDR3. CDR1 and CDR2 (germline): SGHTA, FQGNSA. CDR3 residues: CASSLDMINETLFF. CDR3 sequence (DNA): TGTGCCAGCAGCTTGGACATGATTAATGAAACACTGTTTTTT.

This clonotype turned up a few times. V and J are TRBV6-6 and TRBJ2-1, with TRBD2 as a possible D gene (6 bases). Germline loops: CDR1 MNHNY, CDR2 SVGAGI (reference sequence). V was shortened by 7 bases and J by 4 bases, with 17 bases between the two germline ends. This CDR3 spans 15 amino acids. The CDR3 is CASNYGTLAYNEQFF. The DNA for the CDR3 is TGTGCCAGCAACTACGGGACTTTGGCTTACAATGAGCAGTTCTTC.

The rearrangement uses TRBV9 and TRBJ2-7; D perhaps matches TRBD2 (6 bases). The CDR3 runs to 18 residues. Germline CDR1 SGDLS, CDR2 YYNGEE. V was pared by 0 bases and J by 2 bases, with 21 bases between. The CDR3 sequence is CASSVARPGLASTYEQYF. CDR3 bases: TGTGCCAGCAGCGTAGCCCGGCCCGGGCTAGCGTCGACCTACGAGCAGTACTTC.

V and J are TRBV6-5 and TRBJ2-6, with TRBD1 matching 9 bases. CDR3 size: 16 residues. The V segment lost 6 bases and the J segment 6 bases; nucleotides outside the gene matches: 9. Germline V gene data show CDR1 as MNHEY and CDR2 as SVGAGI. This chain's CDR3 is CASRPPGTGSANVLTF. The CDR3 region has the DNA TGTGCCAGCAGACCCCCCGGGACAGGGTCGGCCAACGTCCTGACTTTC.

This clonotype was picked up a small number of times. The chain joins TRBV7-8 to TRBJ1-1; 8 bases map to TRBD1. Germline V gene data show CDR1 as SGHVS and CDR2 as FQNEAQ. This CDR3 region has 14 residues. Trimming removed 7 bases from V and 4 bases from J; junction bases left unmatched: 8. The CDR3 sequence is CASTPLTGATEAFF. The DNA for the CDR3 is TGTGCCAGCACCCCTTTGACAGGGGCCACTGAAGCTTTCTTT.

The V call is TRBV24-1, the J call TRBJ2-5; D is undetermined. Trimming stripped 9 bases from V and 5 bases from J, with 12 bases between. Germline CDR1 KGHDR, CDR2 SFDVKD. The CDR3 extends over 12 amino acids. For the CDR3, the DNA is TGTGCCACCGGCGACCGTGGTGAGACCCAGTACTTC. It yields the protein CATGDRGETQYF.

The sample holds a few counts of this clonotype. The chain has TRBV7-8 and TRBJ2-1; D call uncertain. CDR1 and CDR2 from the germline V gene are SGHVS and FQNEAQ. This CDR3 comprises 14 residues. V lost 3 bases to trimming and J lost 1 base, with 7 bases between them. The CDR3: CASSFGFSYNEQFF. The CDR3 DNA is TGTGCCAGCAGCTTTGGGTTTTCCTACAATGAGCAGTTCTTC. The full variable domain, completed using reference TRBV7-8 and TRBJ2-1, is GAGVSQSPRYKVAKRGQDVALRCDPISGHVSLFWYQQALGQGPEFLTYFQNEAQLDKSGLPSDRFFAERPEGSVSTLKIQRTQQEDSAVYLCASSFGFSYNEQFFGPGTRLTVL.